Listed below are T cell receptor beta chains from one sample, sequenced in a study of blood T cell repertoires in COVID-19. Sequencing used immunoSEQ multiplex PCR; TCRdb keeps in-frame clones, though not all of them. The sample includes some 14,000 clones, around 87% seen only once; the top ten take around 20%. Sequencing was carried out using peripheral blood. The receptors were sampled from a human donor with active COVID-19. The donor label of this sample is uncertain. CDR3s include the opening cysteine and the closing phenylalanine or tryptophan. A D gene is named only where the DNA matches it firmly. Size is omitted from some rows. Given values are once, few, many or a class for expanded clones.

v_call,j_call,d_call,clone_size,cdr3_nt,cdr3_aa
TRBV9,TRBJ2-7,.,.,TGTGCCAGCAACCTAGGGGGGGCGCGCGACGAGCAGTACTTC,CASNLGGARDEQYF
TRBV9,TRBJ2-7,TRBD1,.,TGTGCCAGCAGCGTCAACTCCGGGACAGGTACCGAGCAGTACTTC,CASSVNSGTGTEQYF
TRBV5-6,TRBJ2-7,.,once,TGTGCCAGCAGCTTGCAAGTGGGGCCCTACGAGCAGTACTTC,CASSLQVGPYEQYF
TRBV6-5,TRBJ2-7,.,.,TGTGCCAGCGGCCAAACACAGGGGCCGGGGGTGCAGTACTTC,CASGQTQGPGVQYF
TRBV3-1/TRBV3-2,TRBJ2-3,TRBD2,.,TGTGCCAGCAGCTCCAGCGGGGGGGTAGATACGCAGTATTTT,CASSSSGGVDTQYF
TRBV7-9,TRBJ2-5,.,few,TGTGCCAGCACCTGGGGTAGCGCACAAGAGACCCAGTACTTC,CASTWGSAQETQYF
TRBV5-8,TRBJ1-1,.,once,TGTGCCAGCAGCTCTAAACGACAGTACTCGAACACTGAAGCTTTCTTT,CASSSKRQYSNTEAFF
TRBV11-2,TRBJ2-1,.,.,TGTGCCAGCAGCGCGGAGGGGCGGAACAATGAGCAGTTCTTC,CASSAEGRNNEQFF
TRBV27,TRBJ2-1,.,.,TGTGCCAGCAGTTTCCGGTTCCCGGAGAGTAGCTCCTACAATGAGCAGTTCTTC,CASSFRFPESSSYNEQFF
TRBV5-1,TRBJ2-3,TRBD2,.,TGCGCCAGCAGCTTGGGGCGGGGGGACACAGATACGCAGTATTTT,CASSLGRGDTDTQYF
TRBV9,TRBJ1-2,.,.,TGTGCCAGCAGCCTCCGAGTTTTAGCGGGGTCCGACCTCTATGGCTACACCTTC,CASSLRVLAGSDLYGYTF
TRBV7-6,TRBJ2-3,.,.,TGTGCCAGCAGCCCCCAGGCTAGCGTCGGCACAGATACGCAGTATTTT,CASSPQASVGTDTQYF
TRBV2,TRBJ1-2,.,.,TGTGCCAGCAGTGACTCAGGGAAGGACTATGGCTACACCTTC,CASSDSGKDYGYTF
TRBV7-9,TRBJ2-2,.,.,TGTGCCAGCAGCCACTCTCAGGGGAGCACCGGGGAGCTGTTTTTT,CASSHSQGSTGELFF
TRBV28,TRBJ2-1,.,.,TGTGCCAGCAGTTTACAGGCTGACAATGAGCAGTTCTTC,CASSLQADNEQFF
TRBV3-1/TRBV3-2,TRBJ2-5,TRBD2,.,TGTGCCAGCAGCCAAGCGGGGGGGACTGTCCTTAGAGAGACCCAGTACTTC,CASSQAGGTVLRETQYF
TRBV15,TRBJ1-3,TRBD1,.,TGTGCCACCAGCAGAGCCAGGGGGTTGGGGAAAAGCTCTGGAAACACCATATATTTT,CATSRARGLGKSSGNTIYF
TRBV7-2,TRBJ1-2,.,.,TGTGCCAGCAGCTTAACAGGATCAGTATTGGGCTACACCTTC,CASSLTGSVLGYTF
TRBV2,TRBJ1-4,TRBD1,.,TGTGCCAGCAGCTTCGGGCAGGGGGAAGAAAAACTGTTTTTT,CASSFGQGEEKLFF
TRBV11-2,TRBJ1-5,.,.,TGTGCCAGCAGCTTATCAGGCAATCAGCCCCAGCATTTT,CASSLSGNQPQHF
TRBV7-2,TRBJ2-2,TRBD2,once,TGTGCCAGCAGCCGGACTAGCGGGGGGGCGGTCGGGGAGCTGTTTTTT,CASSRTSGGAVGELFF
TRBV6-2/TRBV6-3,TRBJ2-1,TRBD2,.,TGTGCCAGCAGTTACTCTCGAAGTAGCGGGGGGTTCTCCTACAATGAGCAGTTCTTC,CASSYSRSSGGFSYNEQFF
TRBV6-4,TRBJ2-7,.,.,TGTGCCAGCAGCAGGGAGGAGGGCTACGAGCAGTACTTC,CASSREEGYEQYF
TRBV2,TRBJ1-6,TRBD1,.,TGTGCCAGCAGGGGACAGGCTTTCTATAATTCACCCCTCCACTTT,CASRGQAFYNSPLHF
TRBV12-3/TRBV12-4,TRBJ1-2,.,.,TGTGCCAGCAGTTTACGCTCAGGAGGAGGCTACACCTTC,CASSLRSGGGYTF
TRBV6-5,TRBJ2-7,.,.,TGTGCCAGCAGTTTAGTGGGGGGCTACGAGCAGTACTTC,CASSLVGGYEQYF
TRBV19,TRBJ2-4,TRBD2,.,TGTGCCAGTAGTAAGAGGACTAGCGGGGGAGATCTAGCCAAAAACATTCAGTACTTC,CASSKRTSGGDLAKNIQYF
TRBV28,TRBJ1-5,.,.,TGTGCCAGCAGTTCGACAGTACAAATCGACCAGCCCCAGCATTTT,CASSSTVQIDQPQHF
TRBV25-1,TRBJ1-2,.,.,TGTGCCAGCAGCCCGCGGGGCAGCCCTTATGGCTACACCTTC,CASSPRGSPYGYTF
TRBV5-1,TRBJ2-3,.,.,TGCGCCAGCATGGGCAACCGAGAAGATACGCAGTATTTT,CASMGNREDTQYF
TRBV5-8,TRBJ1-5,TRBD1,.,TGTGCCAGCAGCCTTACAGGGGTAACAGTGCAGCCCCAGCATTTT,CASSLTGVTVQPQHF
TRBV7-9,TRBJ1-2,TRBD1,.,TGTGCCAGCAGGAGACAGGGGGCATATGGCTACACCTTC,CASRRQGAYGYTF
TRBV6-2/TRBV6-3,TRBJ1-3,.,.,TGTGCCAGCAGTTTCGCGGGATCCTCTGGAAACACCATATATTTT,CASSFAGSSGNTIYF
TRBV5-5,TRBJ1-4,.,few,TGTGCCAGCAGCTTGGGACAGGCTAATGAAAAACTGTTTTTT,CASSLGQANEKLFF
TRBV5-1,TRBJ2-7,TRBD1,.,TGCGCCAGCAGCCAGGAGGGGACAGGGCAGGGTTACGAGCAGTACTTC,CASSQEGTGQGYEQYF
TRBV7-9,TRBJ2-7,TRBD2,.,TGTGCCAGCAGCCTTAGGGGGGAGCGGGGGAGCTCCTACGAGCAGTACTTC,CASSLRGERGSSYEQYF